The sequence of this T cell receptor beta chain was determined in a study of T cell responses to AZD1222 COVID-19 vaccine. This CDR3 is 17 amino acids long. The V segment lost 3 bases and the J segment 2 bases; nucleotides outside the gene matches: 11. Germline V gene lookup returns CDR1 SGDLS and CDR2 YYNGEE. The table came from immunoSEQ multiplex PCR; TCRdb's copy has only in-frame clones and leaves some out. The sample consists of 130,000 to 150,000 clones, 70% to 90% of them appearing once. This rearrangement joins TRBV9 to TRBJ1-3, with 7 bases lining up with TRBD1. The TCR comes from an adult in good health. The source was peripheral blood, collected on day 0 of AZD1222 vaccination. CDR3 protein: CASSGRDRKTAGNTIYF. CDR3 nucleotide sequence: TGTGCCAGCAGCGGACGGGACAGAAAAACGGCTGGAAACACCATATATTTT.